The entry that follows covers one T cell receptor beta chain sequence. These data come from a study of blood T cell repertoires in COVID-19. Study-wide background: Samples representing acute and convalescent COVID-19 were sourced from the United States, Italy and Spain. T cells, B-cell-depleted T cells, or PBMCs supplied cDNA or gDNA.

TCRdb keeps only in-frame clones here, not all; method: immunoSEQ multiplex PCR. The data show under 45,000 clones, 87% seen once. The CDR3 is made up of 14 amino acids. The germline V gene encodes CDR1 SGHVS and CDR2 FQNEAQ. V dropped 5 bases and J dropped 7; count of bases not matched to a gene: 5. The TCR originated in a woman of 80 years or more in a cohort sampled during active or convalescent COVID-19. This chain uses TRBV7-8 with TRBJ1-6; 7 bases align to TRBD1. Sequencing used peripheral blood. CDR3 DNA: TGTGCCAGCAGCCATACAGGGGCGAATTCACCCCTCCACTTT. It encodes CASSHTGANSPLHF.